The following is a T cell receptor (beta chain) sequence with its context. No DNA is given; TCRdb re-called the 5' RACE reads and lists each CDR3 protein once. This sample's table reports more than 300,000 distinct CDR3 sequences. These data originate in a study of monozygotic twins with inflammatory bowel disease. The CDR3 runs to 14 residues. Germline V gene data show CDR1 as SGHRS and CDR2 as YFSETQ. The V gene is TRBV5-1, the J gene TRBJ1-1. Sequencing was carried out using blood. This receptor was obtained from a human donor with ulcerative colitis or Crohn's disease, or a healthy co-twin of an affected twin (not recorded which). The CDR3 here is CASSAELPLGLAFF.